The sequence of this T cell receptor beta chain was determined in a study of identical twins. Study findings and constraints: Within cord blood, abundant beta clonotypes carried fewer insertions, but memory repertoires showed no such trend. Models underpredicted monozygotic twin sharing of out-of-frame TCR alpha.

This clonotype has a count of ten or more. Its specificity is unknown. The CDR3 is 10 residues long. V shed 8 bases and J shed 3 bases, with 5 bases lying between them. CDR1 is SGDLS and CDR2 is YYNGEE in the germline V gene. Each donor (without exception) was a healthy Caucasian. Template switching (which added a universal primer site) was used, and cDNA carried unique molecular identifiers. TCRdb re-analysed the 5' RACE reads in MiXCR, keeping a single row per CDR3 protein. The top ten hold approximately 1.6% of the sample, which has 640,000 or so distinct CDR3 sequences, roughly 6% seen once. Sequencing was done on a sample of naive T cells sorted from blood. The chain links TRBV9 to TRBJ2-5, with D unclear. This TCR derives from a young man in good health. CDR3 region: CARLEETQYF. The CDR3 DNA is TGTGCCAGACTCGAAGAGACCCAGTACTTC. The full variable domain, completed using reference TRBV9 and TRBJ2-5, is DSGVTQTPKHLITATGQRVTLRCSPRSGDLSVYWYQQSLDQGLQFLIQYYNGEERAKGNILERFSAQQFPDLHSELNLSSLELGDSALYFCARLEETQYFGPGTRLLVL.